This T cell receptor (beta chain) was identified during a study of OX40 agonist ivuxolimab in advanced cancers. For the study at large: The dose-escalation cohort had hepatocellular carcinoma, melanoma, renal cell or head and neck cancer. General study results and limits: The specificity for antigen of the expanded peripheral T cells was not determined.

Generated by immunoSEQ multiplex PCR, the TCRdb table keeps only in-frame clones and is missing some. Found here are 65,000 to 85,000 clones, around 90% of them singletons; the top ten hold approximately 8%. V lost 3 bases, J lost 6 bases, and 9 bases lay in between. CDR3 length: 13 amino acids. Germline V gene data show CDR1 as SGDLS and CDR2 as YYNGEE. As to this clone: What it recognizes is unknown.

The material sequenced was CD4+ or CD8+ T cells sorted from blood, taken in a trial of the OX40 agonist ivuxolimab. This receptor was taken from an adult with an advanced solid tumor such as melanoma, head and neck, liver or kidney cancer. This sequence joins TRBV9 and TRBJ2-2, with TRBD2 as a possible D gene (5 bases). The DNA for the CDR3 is TGTGCCAGCAGCGCTTGGACTTCCGGGGAGCTGTTTTTT. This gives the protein CASSAWTSGELFF.